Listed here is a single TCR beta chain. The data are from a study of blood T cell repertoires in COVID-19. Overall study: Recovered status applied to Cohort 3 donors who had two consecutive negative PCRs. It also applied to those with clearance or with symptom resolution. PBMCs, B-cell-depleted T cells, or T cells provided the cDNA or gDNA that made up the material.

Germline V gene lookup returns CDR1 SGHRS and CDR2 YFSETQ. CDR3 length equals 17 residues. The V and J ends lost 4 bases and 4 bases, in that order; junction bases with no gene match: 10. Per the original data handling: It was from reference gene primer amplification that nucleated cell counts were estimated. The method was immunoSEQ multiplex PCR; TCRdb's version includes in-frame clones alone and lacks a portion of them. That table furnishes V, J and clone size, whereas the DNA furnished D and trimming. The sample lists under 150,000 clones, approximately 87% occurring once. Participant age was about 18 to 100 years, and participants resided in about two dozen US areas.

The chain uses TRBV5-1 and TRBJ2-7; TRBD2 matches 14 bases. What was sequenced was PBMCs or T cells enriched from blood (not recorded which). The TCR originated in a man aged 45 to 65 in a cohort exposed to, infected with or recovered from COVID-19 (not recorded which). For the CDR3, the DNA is TGCGCCAGCAGCCCAGGACTAGCGGGGGGCATCTATTACGAGCAGTACTTC. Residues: CASSPGLAGGIYYEQYF.